What follows describes a single T cell receptor beta chain. The sample belongs to a study of blood T cell repertoires in COVID-19. Method: immunoSEQ multiplex PCR; TCRdb's copy keeps in-frame clones and lacks some. The sample has 150,000 to 200,000 clones, about nine tenths seen once. This CDR3 spans 13 amino acids. V was cut by 0 bases and J by 8 bases, with 10 bases left in between. Germline V gene lookup returns CDR1 KGHSH and CDR2 LQKENI. Sequencing was performed on peripheral blood. The sequence derives from a man in his sixties or seventies with acute or convalescent COVID-19. This chain joins TRBV18 and TRBJ1-2; D gene ambiguous. In DNA, the CDR3 is TGTGCCAGCTCACCACCAGGCCGGGAGGGCTACACCTTC. It yields the protein CASSPPGREGYTF.